The TCR beta chain described here comes from a study of CXCR3-negative and CXCR3-positive naive CD8 T cells. Preparation of TRB cDNA libraries relied on 5' RACE carrying UMI labels. TCRdb re-called the 5' RACE reads; one entry per CDR3 protein, DNA not given. This sample's table has under 55,000 distinct CDR3 sequences. CDR1 and CDR2 from the germline V gene are SQVTM and ANQGSEA. The length of the CDR3 is 13 residues. This sequence joins TRBV29-1 and TRBJ2-3. This TCR was recovered from a human donor in good health. Some clones in this sample may be carry-over from other donors' samples. The sequenced sample consisted of memory CD8+ T cells from blood. This CDR3 is CSAAVPSTDTQYF.